The present T cell receptor (beta chain) was sequenced within a study of blood T cell repertoires in COVID-19. Study-level information: T cells, B-cell-depleted T cells, or PBMCs supplied cDNA or gDNA.

The protocol was immunoSEQ multiplex PCR, while the TCRdb copy is restricted to in-frame clones and leaves out a portion. Of about 220,000 clones listed, 75% to 85% are singletons. Deletions cut 4 bases from V and 5 bases from J, with 15 bases between. CDR3 length: 14 amino acids. Germline lookup yields CDR1 SGHDT and CDR2 YYEEEE. This receptor was obtained from a woman between 65 and 79 years old with COVID-19, enrolled during active disease. Sequenced input: peripheral blood. This chain links TRBV5-6 with TRBJ1-2; D unclear. CDR3 coding DNA: TGTGCCAGCAGCCCCGACACCGGTTGGTATGGCTACACCTTC. The encoded protein is CASSPDTGWYGYTF. Full variable domain (remainder filled in from reference TRBV5-6 and TRBJ1-2): DAGVTQSPTHLIKTRGQQVTLRCSPKSGHDTVSWYQQALGQGPQFIFQYYEEEERQRGNFPDRFSGHQFPNYSSELNVNALLLGDSALYLCASSPDTGWYGYTFGSGTRLTVV.